Listed below are T cell receptor beta chains from one sample, sequenced in a study of breast tumors, draining lymph nodes, adjacent tissues. From the multiplex PCR reads, TCRdb called clonotypes with MiXCR, one entry per CDR3 protein. The table records about 230,000 distinct CDR3 sequences, about 34% of them present only once. The sequencing input was axillary lymph node tissue. The source of these receptors is a female donor with breast cancer. Some clones in this sample may be carry-over from other donors' samples. Both conserved end residues are part of each CDR3. A D gene is named only where the DNA matches it firmly. Size is omitted from some rows. Given values are once, few, many or a class for expanded clones.

j_call,d_call,clone_size,v_call,cdr3_nt,cdr3_aa
TRBJ2-7,TRBD2,NA,TRBV9,TGTGCCAGCAGCGCTACATGCTTGGGGGCCCTTACTAGCGGGAGGGCTGGCGAGCAGTACTTC,CASSATCLGALTSGRAGEQYF
TRBJ2-1,TRBD2,NA,TRBV15,TGTGCCACCAGCAGAGACGATGGGGGACTAGCGGGGGGCAATGAGCAGTTCTTC,CATSRDDGGLAGGNEQFF
TRBJ2-5,TRBD2,NA,TRBV10-1,TGCGCCAGCAGTGGGTTCCTAGCGGGAGGGCCAGAGACCCAGTACTTC,CASSGFLAGGPETQYF
TRBJ1-5,NA,NA,TRBV28,TGTGCCAGCGACGGGGGCAATCAGCCCCAGCATTTT,CASDGGNQPQHF
TRBJ2-7,NA,many,TRBV7-2,TGTGCCAGCAGCTCAACCAAACTAGCACGGGGCGAGCAGTACTTC,CASSSTKLARGEQYF
TRBJ2-1,NA,many,TRBV4-3,TGCGCCAGCAGCCAAGATCCCCCCAATGAGCAGTTCTTC,CASSQDPPNEQFF
TRBJ1-2,TRBD1,many,TRBV12-3/TRBV12-4,TGTGCCAGCAGCCCGGACAGGACGTGGGGCTACACCTTC,CASSPDRTWGYTF
TRBJ1-4,NA,NA,TRBV18,TGTGCCAGCTCACCAAGGAACAATGAAAAACTGTTTTTT,CASSPRNNEKLFF
TRBJ1-5,NA,many,TRBV29-1,TGCAGCGTTCTTCTGGATAGCAATCAGCCCCAGCATTTT,CSVLLDSNQPQHF
TRBJ1-1,TRBD1,few,TRBV3-1,TGTGCCAGCAGCAAAGGGACAGGGGGACGGGCTGAAGCTTTCTTT,CASSKGTGGRAEAFF
TRBJ1-1,TRBD1,NA,TRBV7-2,TGTGCCAGCAGGTTAACAGGGGTGACTGAAGCTTTCTTT,CASRLTGVTEAFF
TRBJ2-1,TRBD2,few,TRBV20-1,TGCAGTGGGGAGGCTAGCGGGAGGGCCACTGAGCAGTTCTTC,CSGEASGRATEQFF
TRBJ1-4,NA,many,TRBV4-1,TGCGCCAGCAGCCAAGATGGAGGTGGGGCTAATGAAAAACTGTTTTTT,CASSQDGGGANEKLFF
TRBJ1-5,NA,many,TRBV20-1,TGCAGTGCCAATATGGACAGTCATCAGCCCCAGCATTTT,CSANMDSHQPQHF
TRBJ1-4,NA,many,TRBV29-1,TGCAGCGTTACGGAAAAATATGAAAAACTGTTTTTT,CSVTEKYEKLFF
TRBJ1-3,NA,many,TRBV12-3/TRBV12-4,TGTGCCAGCAGCCCGAGACAGACCGCTGGAAACACCATATATTTT,CASSPRQTAGNTIYF
TRBJ2-1,NA,NA,TRBV15,TGTGCCGCCAGCAGTGAGTCGTGGGGTGTTGAGCAGTTCTTC,CAASSESWGVEQFF
TRBJ1-2,TRBD1,few,TRBV28,TGTGCCAGCAGTACACCCGACAGGGACGGCGTATATGGCTACACCTTC,CASSTPDRDGVYGYTF
TRBJ2-3,TRBD2,many,TRBV11-2,TGTGCCAGCAGCTTAGGGGTCGCGGGAGGCACAGATACGCAGTATTTT,CASSLGVAGGTDTQYF
TRBJ2-1,TRBD1,NA,TRBV7-9,TGTGCCAGCAGCCTCGGACAGGGGGATGAGCAGTTCTTC,CASSLGQGDEQFF
TRBJ2-7,NA,many,TRBV4-3,TGCGCCAGCAGCCAAGATAGAGGGAGAGGCGCCTACGAGCAGTACTTC,CASSQDRGRGAYEQYF
TRBJ2-7,NA,many,TRBV4-1,TGCGCCAGCAGCCGAGGACTGACCTACGAGCAGTACTTC,CASSRGLTYEQYF
TRBJ2-1,TRBD2,NA,TRBV11-2,TGTGCCAGCAGCTTAGATCTGACTAGCGGGAATTACAATGAGCAGTTCTTC,CASSLDLTSGNYNEQFF
TRBJ2-3,TRBD2,NA,TRBV20-1,TGCAGTGCTGACAGCGGGGGGTCTTTGGATACGCAGTATTTT,CSADSGGSLDTQYF
TRBJ1-3,NA,NA,TRBV5-1,TGCGCCAGCGGCTTGGATTTTCGAAACGCCATATATTTT,CASGLDFRNAIYF
TRBJ2-5,NA,many,TRBV4-1,TGCGCCAGCAGCCAAGCGGACCGAAAGGGGACCCAGTACTTC,CASSQADRKGTQYF
TRBJ2-5,TRBD2,many,TRBV15,TGTGCCACCAGCGGATCAGCCGGCCAGACTAGCGGGAAAGAGACCCAGTACTTC,CATSGSAGQTSGKETQYF
TRBJ2-5,NA,NA,TRBV5-1,TGCGCCAGCAGCTTGGTGCGGGAAATACACGAGACCCAGTACTTC,CASSLVREIHETQYF
TRBJ2-7,TRBD1,NA,TRBV15,TGTGCCACCAGCAGAGGTTCAGGGGGTACCTACGAGCAGTACTTC,CATSRGSGGTYEQYF
TRBJ1-3,NA,many,TRBV20-1,TGCAGTGCCTCAGGAGGCTCTGGAAACACCATATATTTT,CSASGGSGNTIYF
TRBJ2-7,TRBD2,NA,TRBV5-1,TGCGCCAGCAGCTTTTTCGGGACTAGCGGGAGGAGCTCCTACGAGCAGTACTTC,CASSFFGTSGRSSYEQYF
TRBJ1-5,NA,once,TRBV5-1,TGCGCCAGCAGCGGAGCGGGAGATAAAGTTGAGCAGCCCCAGCATTTT,CASSGAGDKVEQPQHF
TRBJ2-3,TRBD2,many,TRBV20-1,TGCAGTGCTAGAGATAAGGTAGCGGGAGAGGGGGAGGTGTTTGATACGCAGTATTTT,CSARDKVAGEGEVFDTQYF
TRBJ2-6,NA,many,TRBV12-5,TGTGCTAGTGGTTTTAGGGGACTTCCACACTCTGGGGCCAACGTCCTGACTTTC,CASGFRGLPHSGANVLTF
TRBJ2-5,TRBD2,NA,TRBV12-3/TRBV12-4,TGTGCCAGCAGCCGCGGGGGACTCCACTACTTC,CASSRGGLHYF
TRBJ2-5,NA,NA,TRBV12-3/TRBV12-4,TGTGCCAGCAGTGGGAAGGGGCGAGAGACCCAGTACTTC,CASSGKGRETQYF
TRBJ1-3,NA,many,TRBV30,TGTGCCTGGAGTGTACCAGGCTCAGTTGGAAACACCATATATTTT,CAWSVPGSVGNTIYF
TRBJ1-6,NA,many,TRBV5-5,TGTGCCAGCAGCTTGGTACAGGGTGGTTCACCCCTCCACTTT,CASSLVQGGSPLHF
TRBJ1-3,TRBD1,many,TRBV5-1,TGCGCCAGCAGCCCGACAGGGGCGCACGGAAACACCATATATTTT,CASSPTGAHGNTIYF
TRBJ2-7,TRBD1,many,TRBV19,TGTGCCAGTAGGGGACAGGGGGTACCCTACGAGCAGTACTTC,CASRGQGVPYEQYF
TRBJ2-2,NA,many,TRBV6-5,TGTGCCAGCAGTCACTCGGCAGGAACGAACACCGGGGAGCTGTTTTTT,CASSHSAGTNTGELFF
TRBJ2-3,TRBD2,many,TRBV20-1,TGCAGTGCTTTCCTGCGGACTAGCGGGATGTCAGATACGCAGTATTTT,CSAFLRTSGMSDTQYF
TRBJ1-5,NA,many,TRBV28,TGTGCCAGCAGTTTAGCCCAGGGCTACCAGCCCCAGCATTTT,CASSLAQGYQPQHF
TRBJ2-4,NA,NA,TRBV18,TGTGCCAGCTCACCACCCCGAAGAAGGGAGGAAAACATTCAGTACTTC,CASSPPRRREENIQYF
TRBJ2-7,NA,many,TRBV28,TGTGCCAGCAGGGTGGGAGGTCTCTACGAGCAGTACTTC,CASRVGGLYEQYF
TRBJ1-2,TRBD1,NA,TRBV9,TGTGCCAGCAGCTCCACAGGGGGCGCGGGCGGCTACACCTTC,CASSSTGGAGGYTF
TRBJ1-4,NA,many,TRBV7-8,TGTGCCAGCAGCCCCTTTGTTCGGGGGGCCAGTGAAAAACTGTTTTTT,CASSPFVRGASEKLFF
TRBJ2-5,NA,many,TRBV20-1,TGCAGTGCTAGCCCCGGACTTCAAGAGACCCAGTACTTC,CSASPGLQETQYF
TRBJ2-3,TRBD2,many,TRBV24-1,TGTGCCACCAGTGACTCTACTAGCGGGAGGGGAGATATGCAGTATTTT,CATSDSTSGRGDMQYF
TRBJ1-6,NA,many,TRBV7-9,TGTGCCAGCAGCGCAGCGGGGGGATTACTAGGTTCACCCCTCCACTTT,CASSAAGGLLGSPLHF